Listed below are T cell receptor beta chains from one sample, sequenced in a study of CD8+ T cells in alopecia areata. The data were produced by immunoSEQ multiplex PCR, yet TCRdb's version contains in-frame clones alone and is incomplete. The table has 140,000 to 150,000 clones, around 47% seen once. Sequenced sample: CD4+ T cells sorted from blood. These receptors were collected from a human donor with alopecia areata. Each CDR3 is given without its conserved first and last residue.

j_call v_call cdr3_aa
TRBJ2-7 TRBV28 ASSLGSIYEQY
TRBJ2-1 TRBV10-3 ATGTSGRLFYNEQF
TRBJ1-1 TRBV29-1 SVGITNTEAF
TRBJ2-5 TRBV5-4 ASSLPGLAGKETQY
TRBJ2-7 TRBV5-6 ASSFHLDRDGGAEQY
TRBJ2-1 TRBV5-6 ASSLGQGVPFYNEQF
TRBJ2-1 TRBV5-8 ASKRLAGGNEQF
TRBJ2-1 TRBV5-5 ASSLLTGHEQF
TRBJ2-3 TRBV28 ASRMNTDTQY
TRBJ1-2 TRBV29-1 SVDSPGTAANYGYT
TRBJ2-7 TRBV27 ASSDFYEQY
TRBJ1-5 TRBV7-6 ASSRLTGGGQPQH
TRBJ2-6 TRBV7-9 ASSPQDRASGANVLT
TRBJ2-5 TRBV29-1 SAGDPLGTGETQY
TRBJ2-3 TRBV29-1 SVVTGLAIPDTQY
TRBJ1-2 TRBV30 AWSPDSFSGYT
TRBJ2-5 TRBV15 ATTQRKTYGETQY
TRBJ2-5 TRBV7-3 ASSPGIQETQY
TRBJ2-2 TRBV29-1 SAGRTGELF
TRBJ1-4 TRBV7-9 ASSFVEGEKLF
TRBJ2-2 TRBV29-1 SVALSGNTGELF
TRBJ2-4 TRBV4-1 ASSQAYIQY
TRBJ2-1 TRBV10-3 AISESSGSASYNEQF
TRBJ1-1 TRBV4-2 ASSPAGPLNTEAF
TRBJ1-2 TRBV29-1 SVDRGPYGYT
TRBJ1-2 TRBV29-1 SVEDSGGSYT
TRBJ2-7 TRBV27 ASSLIPRNARYEQY
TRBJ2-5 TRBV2 ASRTLAVQETQY
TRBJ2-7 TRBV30 AWSAPGPGGYEQY
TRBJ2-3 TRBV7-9 ATKGQSTDTQY
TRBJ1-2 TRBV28 ASSLWTIGYT
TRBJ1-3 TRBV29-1 SVQTGAGNTIY